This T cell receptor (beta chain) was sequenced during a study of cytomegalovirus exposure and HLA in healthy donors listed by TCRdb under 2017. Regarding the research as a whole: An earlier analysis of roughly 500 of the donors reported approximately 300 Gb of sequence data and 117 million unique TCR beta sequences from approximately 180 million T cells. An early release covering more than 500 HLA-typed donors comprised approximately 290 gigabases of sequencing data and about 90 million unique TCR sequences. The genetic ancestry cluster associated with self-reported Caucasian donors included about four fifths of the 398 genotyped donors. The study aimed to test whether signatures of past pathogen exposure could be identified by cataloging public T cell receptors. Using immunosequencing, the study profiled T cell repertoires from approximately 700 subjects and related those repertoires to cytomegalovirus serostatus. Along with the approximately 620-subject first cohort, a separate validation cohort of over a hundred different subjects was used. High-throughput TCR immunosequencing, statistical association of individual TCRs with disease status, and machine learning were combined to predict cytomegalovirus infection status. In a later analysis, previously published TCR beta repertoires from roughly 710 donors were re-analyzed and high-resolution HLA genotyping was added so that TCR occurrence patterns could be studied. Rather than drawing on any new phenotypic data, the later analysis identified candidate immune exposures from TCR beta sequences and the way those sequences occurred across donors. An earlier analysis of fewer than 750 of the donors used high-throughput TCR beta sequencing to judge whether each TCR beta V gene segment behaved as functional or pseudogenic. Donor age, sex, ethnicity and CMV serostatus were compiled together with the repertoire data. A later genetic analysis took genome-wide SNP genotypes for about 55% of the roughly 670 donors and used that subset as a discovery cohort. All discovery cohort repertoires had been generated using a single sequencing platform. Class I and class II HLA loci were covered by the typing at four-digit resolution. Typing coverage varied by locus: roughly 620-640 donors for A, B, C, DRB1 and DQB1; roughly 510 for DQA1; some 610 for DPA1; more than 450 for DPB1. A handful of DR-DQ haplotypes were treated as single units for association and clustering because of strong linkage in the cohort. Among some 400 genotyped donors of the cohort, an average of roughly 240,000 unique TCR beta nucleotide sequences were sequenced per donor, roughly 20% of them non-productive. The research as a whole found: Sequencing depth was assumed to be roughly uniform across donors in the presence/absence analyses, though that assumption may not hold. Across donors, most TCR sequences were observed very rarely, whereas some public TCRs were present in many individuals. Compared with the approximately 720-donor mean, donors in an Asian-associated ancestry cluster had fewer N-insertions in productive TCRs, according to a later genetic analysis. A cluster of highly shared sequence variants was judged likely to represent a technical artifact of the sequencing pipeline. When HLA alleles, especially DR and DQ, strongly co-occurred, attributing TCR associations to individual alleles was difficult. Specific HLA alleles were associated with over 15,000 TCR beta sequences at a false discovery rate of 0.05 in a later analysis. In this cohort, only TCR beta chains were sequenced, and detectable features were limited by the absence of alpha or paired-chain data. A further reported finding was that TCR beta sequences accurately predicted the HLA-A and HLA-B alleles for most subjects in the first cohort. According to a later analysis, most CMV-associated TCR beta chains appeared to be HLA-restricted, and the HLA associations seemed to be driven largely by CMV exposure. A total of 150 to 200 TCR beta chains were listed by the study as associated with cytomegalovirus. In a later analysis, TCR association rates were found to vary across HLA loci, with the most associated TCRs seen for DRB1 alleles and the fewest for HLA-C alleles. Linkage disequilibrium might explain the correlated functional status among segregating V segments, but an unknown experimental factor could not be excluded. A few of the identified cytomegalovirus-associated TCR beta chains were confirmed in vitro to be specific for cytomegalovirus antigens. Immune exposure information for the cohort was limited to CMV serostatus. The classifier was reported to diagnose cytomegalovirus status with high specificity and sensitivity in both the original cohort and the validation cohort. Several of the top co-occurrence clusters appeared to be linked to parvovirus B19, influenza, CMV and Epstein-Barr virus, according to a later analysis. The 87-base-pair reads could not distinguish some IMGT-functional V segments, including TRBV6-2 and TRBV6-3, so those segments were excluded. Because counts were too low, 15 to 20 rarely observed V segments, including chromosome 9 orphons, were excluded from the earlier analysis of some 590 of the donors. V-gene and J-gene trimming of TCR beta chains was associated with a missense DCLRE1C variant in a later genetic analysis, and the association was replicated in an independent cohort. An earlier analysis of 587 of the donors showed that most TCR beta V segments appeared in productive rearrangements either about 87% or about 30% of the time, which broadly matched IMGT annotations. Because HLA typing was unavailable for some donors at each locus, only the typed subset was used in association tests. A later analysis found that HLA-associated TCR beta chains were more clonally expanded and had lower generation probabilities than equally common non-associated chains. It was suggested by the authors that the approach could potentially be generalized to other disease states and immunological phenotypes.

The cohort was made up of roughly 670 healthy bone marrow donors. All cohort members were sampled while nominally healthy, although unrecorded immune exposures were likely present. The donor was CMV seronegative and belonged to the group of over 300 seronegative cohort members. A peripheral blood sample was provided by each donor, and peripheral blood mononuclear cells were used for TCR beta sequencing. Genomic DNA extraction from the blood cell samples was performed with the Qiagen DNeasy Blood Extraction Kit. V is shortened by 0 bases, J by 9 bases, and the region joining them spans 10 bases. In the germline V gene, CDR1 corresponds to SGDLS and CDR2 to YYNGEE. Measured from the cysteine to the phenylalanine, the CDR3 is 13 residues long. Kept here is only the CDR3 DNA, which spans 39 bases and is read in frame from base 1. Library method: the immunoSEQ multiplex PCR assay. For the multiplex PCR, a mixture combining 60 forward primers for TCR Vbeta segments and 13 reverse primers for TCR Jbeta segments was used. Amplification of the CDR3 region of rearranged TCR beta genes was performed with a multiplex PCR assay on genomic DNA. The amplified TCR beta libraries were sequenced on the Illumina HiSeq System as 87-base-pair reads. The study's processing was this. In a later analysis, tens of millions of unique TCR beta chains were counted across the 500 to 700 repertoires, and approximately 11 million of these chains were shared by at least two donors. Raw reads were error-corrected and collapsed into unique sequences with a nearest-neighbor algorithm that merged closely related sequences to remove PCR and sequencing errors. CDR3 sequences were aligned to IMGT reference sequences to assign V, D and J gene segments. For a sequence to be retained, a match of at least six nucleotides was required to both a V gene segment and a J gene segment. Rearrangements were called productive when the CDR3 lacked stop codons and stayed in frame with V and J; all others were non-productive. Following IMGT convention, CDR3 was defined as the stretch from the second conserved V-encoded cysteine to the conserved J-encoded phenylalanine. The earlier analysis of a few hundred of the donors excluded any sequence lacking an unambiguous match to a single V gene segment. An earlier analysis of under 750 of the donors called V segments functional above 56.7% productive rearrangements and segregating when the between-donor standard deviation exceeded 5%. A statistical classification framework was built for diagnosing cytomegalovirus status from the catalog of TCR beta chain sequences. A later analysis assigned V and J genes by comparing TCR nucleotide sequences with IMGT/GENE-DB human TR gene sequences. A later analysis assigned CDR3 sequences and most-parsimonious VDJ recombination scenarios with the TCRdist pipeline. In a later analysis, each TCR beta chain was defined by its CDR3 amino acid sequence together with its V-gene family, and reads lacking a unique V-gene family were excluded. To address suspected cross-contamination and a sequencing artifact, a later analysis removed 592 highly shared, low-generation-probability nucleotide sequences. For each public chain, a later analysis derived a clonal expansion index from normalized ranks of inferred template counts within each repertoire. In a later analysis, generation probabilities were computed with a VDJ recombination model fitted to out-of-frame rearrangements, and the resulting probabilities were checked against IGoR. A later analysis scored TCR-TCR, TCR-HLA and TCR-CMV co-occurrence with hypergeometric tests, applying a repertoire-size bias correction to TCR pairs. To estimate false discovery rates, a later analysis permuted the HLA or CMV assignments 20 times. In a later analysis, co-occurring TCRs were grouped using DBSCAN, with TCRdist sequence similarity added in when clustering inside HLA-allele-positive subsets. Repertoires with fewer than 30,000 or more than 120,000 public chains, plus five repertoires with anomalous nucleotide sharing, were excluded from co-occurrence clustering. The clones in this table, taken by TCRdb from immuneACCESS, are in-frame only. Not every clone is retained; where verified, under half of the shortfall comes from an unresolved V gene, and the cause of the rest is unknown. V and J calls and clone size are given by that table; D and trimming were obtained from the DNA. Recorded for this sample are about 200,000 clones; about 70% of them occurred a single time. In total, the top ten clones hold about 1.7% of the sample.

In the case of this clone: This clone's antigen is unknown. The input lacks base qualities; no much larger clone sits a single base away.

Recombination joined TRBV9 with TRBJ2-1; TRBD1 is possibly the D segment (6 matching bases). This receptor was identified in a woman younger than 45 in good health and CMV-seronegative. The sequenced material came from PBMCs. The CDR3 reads CASSVATGSEQFF. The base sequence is TGTGCCAGCAGCGTAGCTACAGGGTCTGAGCAGTTCTTC.